The 30 T cell receptor beta chains presented below share a single source sample, sequenced in a study of shared clonotypes between healthy human individuals. Assay used: immunoSEQ multiplex PCR; TCRdb lists only in-frame clones, some missing. The sample yields hundreds of thousands of clones, 74% seen once. The specimen sequenced was memory CD4+ T cells sorted from blood. Subset noted: CD45RA-negative fraction. These receptors were collected from a woman in her thirties in good health.

There are a few counts of this clone. J is TRBJ2-2 and V is TRBV7-9; a possible D gene is TRBD2 (5 bases). Germline V gives CDR1 SEHNR, CDR2 FQNEAQ (reference sequence). The CDR3 contains 14 residues. Between the trimmed V and J ends, which lost 5 bases and 1 base, there was a span of 8 bases. This CDR3 reads CASSPLGNTGELFF. CDR3 nucleotide sequence: TGTGCCAGCAGCCCACTAGGGAACACCGGGGAGCTGTTTTTT.

Concerning this clone: The sample carries other DNA sequences with the same CDR3. CDR3 bases: TGCGCCAGCAGCTTGGGTCGGGGCACCGGGGAGCTGTTTTTT. This encodes CASSLGRGTGELFF. V usage is TRBV5-1 and J usage is TRBJ2-2; possible D gene TRBD2, 5 bases. Trimming took off 0 bases at V and 4 bases at J, with 7 bases between the two ends. The germline V gene has CDR1 SGHRS and CDR2 YFSETQ. The CDR3 extends over 14 amino acids.

The chain links TRBV14 to TRBJ2-7, with D uncertain. Germline V gene data show CDR1 as SGHDN and CDR2 as FVKESK. Trimming removed 0 bases at V and 4 bases at J, with 10 bases between. The CDR3 totals 14 residues. CDR3 sequence reads: CASSQELVPYEQYF. The CDR3 region has the DNA TGTGCCAGCAGCCAAGAGTTGGTTCCTTACGAGCAGTACTTC.

The V and J genes are TRBV27 and TRBJ2-1; D perhaps matches TRBD2 (6 bases). This CDR3 is built from 17 residues. Trimming shortened V by 0 bases and J by 3 bases, and 15 bases separated the two germline ends. Germline values: CDR1 MNHEY, CDR2 SMNVEV (reference sequence). The CDR3 sequence is CASSLSSRLGDYNEQFF. The CDR3 DNA reads TGTGCCAGCAGTTTATCGTCCCGACTAGGCGACTACAATGAGCAGTTCTTC.

Comments on this clone: A much more abundant neighbour one base away suggests this may be a read error. The sample contains more than one DNA sequence encoding this CDR3. V and J are TRBV7-9 and TRBJ2-6; D unresolved. CDR3 length: 15 residues. Germline V gene lookup returns CDR1 SEHNR and CDR2 FQNEAQ (reference sequence). The chain's CDR3 is CASSSVHSGANVLTF. The CDR3 region has the DNA TGTGCCAGTAGCTCGGTCCACTCTGGGGCCAACGTCCTGACTTTC.

Only a few counts were recorded for this clone. The chain couples TRBV11-2 to TRBJ1-2; 7 nucleotides match TRBD1. Per germline, CDR1 SGHAT and CDR2 FQNNGV. Trimming took 5 bases from V and 2 from J; bases not matched to a gene: 5. This CDR3 spans 14 amino acids. CDR3 protein: CASSRGQANYGYTF. The CDR3 coding sequence is TGTGCCAGCAGCCGAGGACAGGCAAACTATGGCTACACCTTC.

The rearrangement joins TRBV18 to TRBJ2-7, with 10 bases fitting TRBD2. Trimming cost V 3 bases and J 5 bases; bases outside gene matches: 7. CDR1 and CDR2 (germline): KGHSH, LQKENI. The CDR3 has 15 residues. The CDR3 protein is CASSPNSGRFNEQYF. For the CDR3, the DNA is TGTGCCAGCTCACCCAATAGCGGGAGGTTCAACGAGCAGTACTTC.

This sequence joins TRBV5-4 and TRBJ2-5, with a weak D call TRBD1 (6 bases). The V end was cut by 5 bases, the J end by 4 bases, with 15 bases between. CDR1 and CDR2 (germline): SGHNT, YYREEE (reference sequence). The CDR3 spans 14 residues. CDR3 sequence: CASSTQGHGETQYF. DNA for the CDR3: TGTGCCAGCAGTACGCAGGGGCATGGAGAGACCCAGTACTTC.

The genes are TRBV2 and TRBJ1-1, with D possibly matching TRBD1 (6 bases). Germline-derived CDR1 and CDR2 are SNHLY and FYNNEI. Deletions cut 7 bases from V and 0 bases from J, with 12 bases between. The CDR3 is 14 residues long. The CDR3 nucleotides are TGTGCCAGCAACAGGGAAGCGGTGAACACTGAAGCTTTCTTT. The encoded protein is CASNREAVNTEAFF.

This rearrangement joins TRBV25-1 to TRBJ2-3; D gene unclear. The CDR3 has 14 residues. V gave up 7 bases and J gave up 3 bases, with 14 bases separating them. Germline lookup yields CDR1 MGHDK and CDR2 SYGVNS. This chain's CDR3 is CASISRQSTDTQYF. CDR3 bases: TGTGCCAGCATATCAAGGCAGTCAACAGATACGCAGTATTTT. The entire variable domain, with the rest obtained from reference TRBV25-1 and TRBJ2-3, is as follows: EADIYQTPRYLVIGTGKKITLECSQTMGHDKMYWYQQDPGMELHLIHYSYGVNSTEKGDLSSESTVSRIRTEHFPLTLESARPSHTSQYLCASISRQSTDTQYFGPGTRLTVL.

The chain uses TRBV7-2 and TRBJ1-2, with D possibly TRBD1 on 6 matching bases. CDR1 and CDR2 from the germline V gene are SGHTA and FQGNSA. The CDR3 is 12 residues long. Trimming took off 6 bases at V and 6 bases at J, with 11 bases between the two ends. In DNA form, the CDR3 reads TGTGCCAGCAGTCAGAGGACAGATGGCTACACCTTC. Translating it yields CASSQRTDGYTF.

This chain uses TRBV2 with TRBJ2-7; D is unresolved. The V end was cut by 6 bases, the J end by 3 bases, with 15 bases between. The germline V gene has CDR1 SNHLY and CDR2 FYNNEI. The CDR3 spans 14 residues. CDR3 sequence reads: CASRATWKLYEQYF. CDR3 in DNA: TGTGCCAGCAGGGCCACCTGGAAGCTCTACGAGCAGTACTTC.

V gene TRBV15 combines with J gene TRBJ1-5, with no clear D. This CDR3 is 14 amino acids long. CDR1 is LNHNV, CDR2 YYDKDF, per germline (reference sequence). Between the trimmed V and J ends, which lost 9 bases and 3 bases, there was a span of 15 bases. The CDR3 bases are TGTGCCACTCGTCCCCCCAATCTCAATCAGCCCCAGCATTTT. It codes for CATRPPNLNQPQHF.

The V and J genes are TRBV5-4 and TRBJ2-3; D is ambiguous. This CDR3 has 15 amino acids. V lost 1 base and J 5 bases, leaving 14 bases between the germline ends. From germline, CDR1 is SGHNT and CDR2 YYREEE (reference sequence). The CDR3 DNA reads TGTGCCAGCAGCTTGCGGTTCCGCTCCGGAGATACGCAGTATTTT. Translation gives CASSLRFRSGDTQYF.

This clone was observed a handful of times. This chain uses TRBV29-1 with TRBJ2-7, with TRBD2 identical over 10 bases. The germline V gene has CDR1 SQVTM and CDR2 ANQGSEA. The CDR3 is 15 residues long. J lost 2 bases, V lost 1 base, and 5 bases had no gene match. The CDR3 spells CSVEGSSGSTYEQYF. The CDR3 DNA sequence: TGCAGCGTTGAAGGGTCTAGCGGGAGTACCTACGAGCAGTACTTC.

The genes are TRBV19 and TRBJ2-4; D might be TRBD2 (6 bases). This CDR3 comprises 18 residues. The germline V gene encodes CDR1 LNHDA and CDR2 SQIVND (reference sequence). The V end lost 3 bases, the J end lost 1 base, and 19 bases lay between the germline ends. In DNA, the CDR3 is TGTGCCAGTAGTATGGTGGGGACTCTTAGCTTCGCCAAAAACATTCAGTACTTC. Translating it yields CASSMVGTLSFAKNIQYF.

This clone was detected a few times. This chain joins TRBV9 and TRBJ1-4, with a possible D match to TRBD1 (5 bases). Looked up from germline, CDR1 is SGDLS and CDR2 is YYNGEE. Trimming took 4 bases from V and 0 from J, leaving 13 bases between them. The CDR3 extends over 16 amino acids. The CDR3 DNA sequence: TGTGCCAGCAGCACCGGGACCACTGCAACTAATGAAAAACTGTTTTTT. This codes for CASSTGTTATNEKLFF.

The J gene is TRBJ2-7, the V gene TRBV30; TRBD1 aligns across 7 bases. CDR1 and CDR2 from the germline V gene are GTSNPN and SVGIG (reference sequence). The CDR3 loop spans 9 amino acids. The CDR3 is CGRGYEQYF. The CDR3 nucleotides read TGTGGCAGGGGGTACGAGCAGTACTTC.

The J gene is TRBJ1-4, the V gene TRBV18; the match to TRBD1 covers 8 bases. The CDR3 length is 17 residues. The V gene's germline CDR1 is KGHSH and CDR2 LQKENI. With 0 bases clipped from V and 2 bases from J, the junction kept 5 bases outside the gene matches. The CDR3 loop reads CASSPPQGATTNEKLFF. CDR3 bases: TGTGCCAGCTCACCACCTCAGGGGGCGACGACTAATGAAAAACTGTTTTTT.

V usage is TRBV11-2 and J usage is TRBJ2-3; perhaps D is TRBD1 or TRBD2 (6 bases each). V lost 5 bases and J 0 bases, leaving 21 bases between the germline ends. Germline-derived CDR1 and CDR2 are SGHAT and FQNNGV. The CDR3 covers 18 residues. The CDR3 protein is CASSQQGFAGPSTDTQYF. CDR3 nucleotides: TGTGCCAGCAGCCAACAGGGATTTGCGGGACCTAGCACAGATACGCAGTATTTT.

This rearrangement joins TRBV28 to TRBJ2-5, with a possible D match to TRBD2 (6 bases). CDR1 and CDR2 (germline): MDHEN, SYDVKM. The CDR3 is 15 residues long. V was cut by 4 bases and J by 5 bases, with 17 bases left in between. In nucleotides, the CDR3 is TGTGCCAGCAGTTGGGCCAGCGGAGGAGGGGAGACCCAGTACTTC. It encodes CASSWASGGGETQYF.

V and J are TRBV7-3 and TRBJ2-3; tentative D call: TRBD2 (6 bases). This CDR3 has 15 residues. Germline values: CDR1 SGHTA, CDR2 FQGTGA. Trimming took off 2 bases at V and 2 bases at J, with 11 bases between the two ends. The CDR3 region is CASSLSAGTTDTQYF. CDR3 coding DNA: TGTGCCAGCAGCTTATCCGCGGGGACCACAGATACGCAGTATTTT.

The chain has TRBV6-1 and TRBJ1-5, with D possibly TRBD1 on 5 matching bases. The CDR3 is made up of 15 amino acids. V dropped 7 bases and J dropped 5 bases, with 18 bases sitting between them. The germline V gene encodes CDR1 MNHNS and CDR2 SASEGT. The CDR3 DNA sequence: TGTGCCAGCACCCCCGGGGGATCTAGGGATCAGCCCCAGCATTTT. Translating it yields CASTPGGSRDQPQHF.

The rearrangement joins TRBV29-1 to TRBJ2-1; 10 bases match TRBD1. Germline CDR1 and CDR2: SQVTM and ANQGSEA. Germline trimming cut 3 bases from V and 12 bases from J; bases unmatched to any gene: 8. This CDR3 spans 13 amino acids. As DNA, the CDR3 is TGCAGCGTTGAGGGACAGGGGATAATAGGGCAGTTCTTC. Translated: CSVEGQGIIGQFF.

This clone has a single count. The rearrangement uses TRBV27 and TRBJ2-1; no firm D call. Germline-derived CDR1 and CDR2 are MNHEY and SMNVEV (reference sequence). The CDR3 spans 16 residues. Trimming stripped 6 bases from V and 0 bases from J, with 15 bases between. The CDR3 region has the DNA TGTGCCAGCAGCCTCCTCATCCGGAGCTCCTACAATGAGCAGTTCTTC. Amino acids: CASSLLIRSSYNEQFF.

This sequence joins TRBV11-2 and TRBJ1-4; 9 nucleotides line up with TRBD1. In germline, CDR1 is SGHAT, CDR2 FQNNGV. V shed 4 bases and J 7 bases; nucleotides not matched to a gene: 7. The CDR3 spans 15 residues. CDR3 coding DNA: TGTGCCAGCAGCTACGGACAGGGGAATCTTGAAAAACTGTTTTTT. Its protein is CASSYGQGNLEKLFF.

The genes are TRBV5-8 and TRBJ1-4, with a tentative D call TRBD1 (5 bases). This CDR3 is 15 amino acids long. The germline V gene encodes CDR1 SGHTS and CDR2 YDEGEE. Deletions cut 1 base from V and 5 bases from J, with 12 bases between. DNA for the CDR3: TGTGCCAGCAGCTTGCTGGGGACCGAGAATGAAAAACTGTTTTTT. This encodes CASSLLGTENEKLFF.

V usage is TRBV5-1 and J usage is TRBJ1-4; 7 bases are a match to TRBD1. J was trimmed by 11 bases and V by 2 bases; bases with no gene match: 9. Germline V gives CDR1 SGHRS, CDR2 YFSETQ. The CDR3 sequence is 14 residues long. In DNA form, the CDR3 reads TGCGCCAGCAGCTTACGACAGGGCCAGGGGAAACTGTTTTTT. Translating it yields CASSLRQGQGKLFF.

This chain connects TRBV6-5 to TRBJ2-3; possibly TRBD2 for D (6 bases). The length of the CDR3 is 15 residues. Trimming removed 0 bases at V and 3 bases at J, with 10 bases between. Germline lookup yields CDR1 MNHEY and CDR2 SVGAGI. DNA for the CDR3: TGTGCCAGCAGTTACTCCGATGGGGGGACAGATACGCAGTATTTT. Protein: CASSYSDGGTDTQYF.

This clone was seen ten or more times. This chain uses TRBV19 with TRBJ2-1, with 11 bases aligning to TRBD2. The length of the CDR3 is 15 residues. Losses at the gene ends were 3 bases for V and 8 bases for J; bases not matched to a gene: 6. Per the germline V gene, CDR1 is LNHDA and CDR2 is SQIVND (reference sequence). The CDR3 is CASSIRLAGIHEQFF. CDR3 DNA: TGTGCCAGTAGTATTAGACTAGCGGGAATACATGAGCAGTTCTTC. Filled out from reference TRBV19 and TRBJ2-1, the complete variable domain reads DGGITQSPKYLFRKEGQNVTLSCEQNLNHDAMYWYRQDPGQGLRLIYYSQIVNDFQKGDIAEGYSVSREKKESFPLTVTSAQKNPTAFYLCASSIRLAGIHEQFFGPGTRLTVL.